A selection of T cell receptor beta chains follows, all from one sample in a study of CD8+CD57+ T cells in acquired aplastic anemia. Using its own MiXCR run on the reads, TCRdb lists one record per CDR3 protein. Among about 220,000 distinct CDR3 sequences listed, almost 35% were seen once. Sample: sorted CD4+, CD8+, or CD8+CD57+ T cells (not recorded which) from PBMCs. The receptor set was obtained from a human donor in good health, serving as a control. Each CDR3 is given with its conserved first and last residue. A D gene is named only where the DNA matches it firmly. The listing skips clone size in some rows; elsewhere it reads once, few, many or a size class.

V	D	J	size	CDR3	DNA
TRBV4-1	NA	TRBJ1-5	many	CASSPGGLTYSNQPQHF	TGCGCCAGCAGCCCGGGGGGCCTCACCTATAGCAATCAGCCCCAGCATTTT
TRBV20-1	TRBD1	TRBJ1-4	few	CSASSGGFGNEKLFF	TGCAGTGCTAGTTCAGGGGGCTTTGGTAATGAAAAACTGTTTTTT
TRBV18	NA	TRBJ1-3	NA	CASSPGGSTGNTIYF	TGTGCCAGCTCACCGGGGGGGTCGACTGGAAACACCATATATTTT
TRBV4-1	NA	TRBJ1-1	few	CASSQASDRMNTEAFF	TGCGCCAGCAGCCAAGCGAGTGACAGAATGAACACTGAAGCTTTCTTT
TRBV7-9	TRBD2	TRBJ2-7	NA	CASASGGAGEQYF	TGTGCCAGCGCGTCCGGGGGGGCCGGGGAGCAGTACTTC
TRBV7-9	NA	TRBJ2-1	NA	CASSRGPTNEQFF	TGTGCCAGCAGCAGAGGCCCAACTAATGAGCAGTTCTTC
TRBV7-2	NA	TRBJ1-2	many	CASSLGMAGVGYTF	TGTGCCAGCAGCTTAGGAATGGCGGGGGTTGGCTACACCTTC
TRBV29-1	NA	TRBJ2-2	many	CSVETHVRTGELFF	TGCAGCGTTGAAACCCACGTGCGCACCGGGGAGCTGTTTTTT
TRBV2	TRBD2	TRBJ2-5	many	CASMRGRGAKSGETQYF	TGTGCCAGCATGCGAGGGAGGGGAGCCAAGAGCGGGGAGACCCAGTACTTC
TRBV24-1	TRBD2	TRBJ2-1	NA	CASSAVSSGGFNEQFF	TGTGCCAGTAGCGCAGTTTCTAGCGGGGGGTTCAATGAGCAGTTCTTC
TRBV2	TRBD1	TRBJ1-1	NA	CASRAGGRIEAFF	TGTGCCAGCAGAGCAGGGGGCCGTATAGAAGCTTTCTTT
TRBV11-1	NA	TRBJ1-2	NA	CASSQGGSWANYGYTF	TGTGCCAGCAGCCAAGGAGGGTCCTGGGCTAACTATGGCTACACCTTC
TRBV12-3/TRBV12-4	NA	TRBJ2-1	NA	CASTPSGQNNEQFF	TGTGCCAGCACCCCGTCCGGACAGAACAATGAGCAGTTCTTC
TRBV4-1	NA	TRBJ1-2	many	CASSQPLGGPTNGGGYTF	TGCGCCAGCAGCCAACCCCTGGGGGGACCGACGAATGGGGGTGGCTACACCTTC